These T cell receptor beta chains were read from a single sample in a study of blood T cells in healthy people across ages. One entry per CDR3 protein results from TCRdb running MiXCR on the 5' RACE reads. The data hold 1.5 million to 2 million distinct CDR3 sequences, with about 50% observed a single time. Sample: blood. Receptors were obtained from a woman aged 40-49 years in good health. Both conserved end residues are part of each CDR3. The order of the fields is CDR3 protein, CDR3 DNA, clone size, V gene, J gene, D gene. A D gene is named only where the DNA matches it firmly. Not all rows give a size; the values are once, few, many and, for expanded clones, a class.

CASSLRPGTGVGETQYF	TGTGCCAGCAGTTTAAGGCCGGGGACAGGGGTTGGGGAGACCCAGTACTTC	once	TRBV28	TRBJ2-5	TRBD1
CASSHQNTGELFF	TGTGCCAGCAGCCATCAGAACACCGGGGAGCTGTTTTTT	NA	TRBV3-1	TRBJ2-2	NA
CASSLSGPSGYTF	TGTGCCAGCAGCTTATCGGGGCCTAGCGGCTACACCTTC	NA	TRBV7-9	TRBJ1-2	NA
CASRTQLGDTEAFF	TGTGCCAGCAGGACACAACTCGGGGACACTGAAGCTTTCTTT	NA	TRBV6-5	TRBJ1-1	NA
CASSTDRSQETQYF	TGTGCCAGCAGCACGGACAGATCCCAAGAGACCCAGTACTTC	NA	TRBV7-2	TRBJ2-5	NA
CSARGTASTDTQYF	TGCAGTGCTAGGGGTACAGCTAGCACAGATACGCAGTATTTT	NA	TRBV20-1	TRBJ2-3	NA
CASSSLGLESYEQYF	TGTGCCAGCAGTTCCTTGGGACTGGAGTCCTACGAGCAGTACTTC	NA	TRBV6-5	TRBJ2-7	NA
CATKRGREKLFF	TGTGCGACGAAACGGGGGCGGGAAAAACTGTTTTTT	NA	TRBV28	TRBJ1-4	NA
CASSLDGTGLNEQFF	TGCGCCAGCAGCTTGGATGGGACAGGGTTGAATGAGCAGTTCTTC	NA	TRBV5-1	TRBJ2-1	TRBD1
CASRTGNYGYTF	TGTGCCAGCAGGACAGGGAACTATGGCTACACCTTC	many	TRBV28	TRBJ1-2	TRBD1
CASSLGAPSSNEQFF	TGTGCCAGCAGCTTAGGGGCGCCCTCTTCTAATGAGCAGTTCTTC	few	TRBV7-2	TRBJ2-1	NA
CASSGLAENEQYF	TGCGCCAGCAGTGGACTAGCGGAAAACGAGCAGTACTTC	NA	TRBV5-1	TRBJ2-7	TRBD2
CASSPQGGSNYGYTF	TGCGCCAGCAGCCCACAGGGAGGAAGTAACTATGGCTACACCTTC	NA	TRBV5-1	TRBJ1-2	NA
CAISDRESSGYTF	TGTGCCATCAGTGACAGGGAATCCTCTGGCTACACCTTC	few	TRBV10-3	TRBJ1-2	NA